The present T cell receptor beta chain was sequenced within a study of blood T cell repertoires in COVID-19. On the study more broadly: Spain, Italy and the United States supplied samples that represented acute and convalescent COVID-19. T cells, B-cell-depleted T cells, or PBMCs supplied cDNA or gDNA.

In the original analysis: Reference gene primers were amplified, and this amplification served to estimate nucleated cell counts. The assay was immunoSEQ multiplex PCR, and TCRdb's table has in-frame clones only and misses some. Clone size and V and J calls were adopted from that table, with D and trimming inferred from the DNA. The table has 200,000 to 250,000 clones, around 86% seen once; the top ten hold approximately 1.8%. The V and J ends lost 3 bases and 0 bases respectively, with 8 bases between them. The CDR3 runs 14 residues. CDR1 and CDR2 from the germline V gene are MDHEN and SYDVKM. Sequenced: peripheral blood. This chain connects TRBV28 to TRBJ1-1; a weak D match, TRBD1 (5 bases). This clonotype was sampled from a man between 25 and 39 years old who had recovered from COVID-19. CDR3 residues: CASSLTAMNTEAFF. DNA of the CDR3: TGTGCCAGCAGTTTGACAGCCATGAACACTGAAGCTTTCTTT.